Sequencing of this T cell receptor beta chain was carried out in a study of T cells in Graves' hyperthyroidism and ophthalmopathy. Background on the study: Peripheral blood sampling occurred at initial diagnosis, before any treatment. Study findings and constraints: Prediction of ophthalmopathy progression came a median roughly 6.4 months pre-onset. From stable hyperthyroidism, ophthalmopathy was set apart by a 13 V-J model. Blood also showed most of the thyroid clonotypes that were expanded above 0.001.

Amplification of TCR beta CDR3 regions used RNA as the template. RT-PCR in the first round (using the HTBI primer set) targeted the TCR CDR3. TCRdb ran MiXCR on the multiplex PCR reads and lists one entry per CDR3 protein. The table lists about 290,000 distinct CDR3 sequences, roughly a fifth of them singletons, with roughly 39% in the top ten. This CDR3 is built from 13 residues. Between the trimmed V and J ends, which lost 1 base and 1 base, there was a span of 4 bases. Germline CDR1 MNHNS, CDR2 SASEGT. This clonotype has ten or more counts. The antigen is not known. Sequencing input: blood. This TCR was sampled from a man in his fifties with Graves' ophthalmopathy. V is TRBV6-1 and J is TRBJ1-1; D call uncertain. The CDR3 protein is CASSEEANTEAFF. The CDR3 DNA follows: TGTGCCAGCAGTGAAGAAGCGAACACTGAAGCTTTCTTT.